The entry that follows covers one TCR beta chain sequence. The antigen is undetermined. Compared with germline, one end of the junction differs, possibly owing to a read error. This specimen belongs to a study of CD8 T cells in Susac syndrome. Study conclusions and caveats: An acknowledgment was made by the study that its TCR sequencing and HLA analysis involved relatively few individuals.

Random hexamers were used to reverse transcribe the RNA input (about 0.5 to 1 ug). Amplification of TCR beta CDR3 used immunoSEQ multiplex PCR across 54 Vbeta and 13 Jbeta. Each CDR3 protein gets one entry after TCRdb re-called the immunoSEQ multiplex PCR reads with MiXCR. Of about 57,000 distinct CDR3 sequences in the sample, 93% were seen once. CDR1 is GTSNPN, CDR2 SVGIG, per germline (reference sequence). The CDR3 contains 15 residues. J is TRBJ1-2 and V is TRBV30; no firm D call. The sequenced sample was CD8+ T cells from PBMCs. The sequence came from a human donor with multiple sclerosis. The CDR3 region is CAWRIEGAANYGHTF. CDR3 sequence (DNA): TGTGCCTGGAGGATTGAGGGAGCAGCCAACTATGGCCACACCTTC.